These 5 T cell receptor beta chains originate from one sample sequenced in a study of T-cell memory formation after mild COVID-19. TCRdb called the 5' RACE reads again in MiXCR, with one record for every CDR3 protein. The sample shows roughly 250,000 distinct CDR3 sequences, roughly 17% of them seen only once. Specimen: PBMCs or a T cell subset sorted from them (not recorded which). Source of these receptors: a man younger than 30 who had mild COVID-19 (a few samples of this study predate the infection). Cell type and time point are not known.

This clonotype was counted a few times. V and J are TRBV4-1 and TRBJ1-1; unclear D gene. The V end lost 3 bases, the J end lost 8 bases, and 13 bases lay between the germline ends. Germline CDR1 is MGHRA and CDR2 is YSYEKL. CDR3 size: 13 residues. Here the CDR3 reads CASSQSIKGEAFF. CDR3 in DNA: TGCGCCAGCAGCCAGTCTATAAAGGGCGAAGCTTTCTTT.

The chain uses TRBV3-2 and TRBJ1-1. TRBV3-2 is shown as a pseudogene. This CDR3 comprises 13 residues. The CDR3 DNA reads TGTGCCAGCAGCCAATTCAGATCCGCCGACGCTTTCTTT. This gives the protein CASSQFRSADAFF.

This clonotype is a singleton in its sample. The chain carries TRBV7-9 and TRBJ2-7; D possibly corresponds to TRBD1 (5 bases). Germline V gene lookup returns CDR1 SEHNR and CDR2 FQNEAQ (reference sequence). The V end lost 6 bases, the J end lost 6 bases, and 12 bases lay between the germline ends. The CDR3 sequence is 12 residues long. The DNA for the CDR3 is TGTGCCAGCAGTCCAGGGCTAGGCGAGCAGTACGTC. Encoded protein: CASSPGLGEQYV.

The V call is TRBV7-7, the J call TRBJ2-3; tentatively, D is TRBD2 (6 bases). Germline values: CDR1 SSHAT, CDR2 FNYEAQ (reference sequence). The CDR3 is 16 residues long. V was clipped by 5 bases and J by 5 bases, with 20 bases between them. CDR3 sequence (DNA): TGTGCCAGCAGCCCTGGATCGCTGCGGAGGGGAGATACGCAGTATTTT. Protein product: CASSPGSLRRGDTQYF. Complete variable domain (other parts from reference TRBV7-7 and TRBJ2-3): GAGVSQSPRYKVTKRGQDVTLRCDPISSHATLYWYQQALGQGPEFLTYFNYEAQPDKSGLPSDRFSAERPEGSISTLTIQRTEQRDSAMYRCASSPGSLRRGDTQYFGPGTRLTVL.

This clonotype was seen a few times. The gene calls are TRBV18 and TRBJ2-1, with D perhaps TRBD1 (6 bases). Trimming removed 3 bases at V and 6 bases at J, with 12 bases between. CDR3 size: 14 residues. From germline, CDR1 is KGHSH and CDR2 LQKENI. The CDR3 nucleotides read TGTGCCAGCTCACCCGACAGGAGTCGCAATGAGCAGTTCTTC. Amino acids: CASSPDRSRNEQFF.